The next 16 T cell receptor beta chains were all read from a single sample in a study of PD-1 blockade in mismatch repair-deficient tumors. Produced via immunoSEQ multiplex PCR; TCRdb's table is partial and in-frame only. The repertoire consists of 30,000 to 45,000 clones, with around 80% occurring once and the leading ten covering roughly 0.98%. The material sequenced was PBMCs, taken approximately 9 months after starting pembrolizumab. The receptors originated from an adult with mismatch repair-deficient cancer.

This clone was counted between two and nine times. The chain is built from TRBV2 and TRBJ2-7; 10 bases line up with TRBD2. V lost 8 bases and J lost 0; bases outside the gene matches: 4. The CDR3 has 14 amino acids. Germline lookup yields CDR1 SNHLY and CDR2 FYNNEI. CDR3 loop: CASFASGSSYEQYF. CDR3 in DNA: TGTGCCAGCTTCGCTAGCGGGAGCTCCTACGAGCAGTACTTC. The variable domain in full, completed from reference TRBV2 and TRBJ2-7, reads EPEVTQTPSHQVTQMGQEVILRCVPISNHLYFYWYRQILGQKVEFLVSFYNNEISEKSEIFDDQFSVERPDGSNFTLKIRSTKLEDSAMYFCASFASGSSYEQYFGPGTRLTVT.

This chain uses TRBV2 with TRBJ1-1; D not certain. Germline assignment: CDR1 SNHLY and CDR2 FYNNEI. The CDR3 has 13 residues. V dropped 4 bases and J dropped 4 bases, with 10 bases sitting between them. In DNA, the CDR3 is TGTGCCAGCAGTGTCTTGGAGGGCACTGAAGCTTTCTTT. This codes for CASSVLEGTEAFF.

J is TRBJ2-1 and V is TRBV5-1; 9 bases are shared with TRBD2. The CDR3 runs 14 residues. Germline V lookup: CDR1 SGHRS, CDR2 YFSETQ. V lost 3 bases and J lost 6; bases outside the gene matches: 4. The CDR3 DNA reads as TGCGCCAGCAGCTACGGTAGCGGGAGCAATGAGCAGTTCTTC. Its translation: CASSYGSGSNEQFF. Using reference TRBV5-1 and TRBJ2-1 for the parts outside the CDR3, the full variable domain is KAGVTQTPRYLIKTRGQQVTLSCSPISGHRSVSWYQQTPGQGLQFLFEYFSETQRNKGNFPGRFSGRQFSNSRSEMNVSTLELGDSALYLCASSYGSGSNEQFFGPGTRLTVL.

This chain connects TRBV11-2 to TRBJ2-7; the D gene is possibly TRBD2 (6 bases). V was shortened by 1 base and J by 6 bases, with 16 bases between the two germline ends. CDR3 length: 15 residues. The germline CDR1 and CDR2 sequences are SGHAT and FQNNGV. CDR3 sequence reads: CASSLGPGMGGEQYF. CDR3 coding DNA: TGTGCCAGCAGCTTAGGGCCGGGAATGGGGGGCGAGCAGTACTTC.

The chain joins TRBV6-6 to TRBJ2-7; TRBD1 matches at 7 bases. Germline V gives CDR1 MNHNY, CDR2 SVGAGI (reference sequence). This CDR3 has 14 amino acids. V lost 4 bases, J lost 7 bases, and 10 bases stayed unmatched. DNA for the CDR3: TGTGCCAGCAGTTCCACAGGGGTGGGGAAGGAGCAGTACTTC. Protein product: CASSSTGVGKEQYF.

Details on this clone: The sample carries other DNA sequences with the same CDR3. The chain carries TRBV5-1 and TRBJ2-1, with 11 nucleotides matching TRBD2. Germline V gene sequence: CDR1 SGHRS, CDR2 YFSETQ. V shed 4 bases, J shed 5 bases, and the junction held 5 bases outside the gene matches. The CDR3 has 15 residues. CDR3 in amino acids: CASSLSGRENNEQFF. CDR3 nucleotide sequence: TGCGCCAGCAGCCTTAGCGGGAGGGAGAACAATGAGCAGTTCTTC.

This chain's CDR3 is CASSIYTTQRQETQYF. The DNA of the CDR3 is TGTGCCAGTAGTATATACACCACCCAACGCCAAGAGACCCAGTACTTC. The chain carries TRBV19 and TRBJ2-5; no definite D call. V lost 2 bases and J 1 base, leaving 14 bases between the germline ends. The germline V gene has CDR1 LNHDA and CDR2 SQIVND (reference sequence). The CDR3 is 16 amino acids.

This chain links TRBV28 with TRBJ2-7; D may be TRBD2 (5 bases). The CDR3 is 12 amino acids. CDR1 is MDHEN and CDR2 is SYDVKM in the germline V gene. Between the trimmed V and J ends, which lost 4 bases and 5 bases, there was a span of 9 bases. CDR3 residues: CASSWTRDEQYF. The CDR3 coding sequence is TGTGCCAGCAGTTGGACGCGGGACGAGCAGTACTTC.

The chain carries TRBV7-6 and TRBJ2-1; 10 nucleotides agree with TRBD2. The J segment lost 1 base and the V segment lost 3 bases, leaving 6 bases of the junction unmatched. This CDR3 has 17 amino acids. Germline assignment: CDR1 SGHVS and CDR2 FNYEAQ. CDR3: CASSFNSGRKSYNEQFF. In DNA form, the CDR3 reads TGTGCCAGCAGCTTCAATAGCGGGAGGAAATCCTACAATGAGCAGTTCTTC.

This rearrangement joins TRBV18 to TRBJ1-1; TRBD1 is a possible D gene (5 bases). The ends were cut back, 3 bases at V and 7 bases at J, with 18 bases in the middle. This CDR3 has 15 amino acids. Germline CDR1 KGHSH, CDR2 LQKENI. The CDR3 spells CASSPAGQGAGEAFF. The CDR3 nucleotides are TGTGCCAGCTCACCGGCGGGTCAGGGAGCGGGTGAAGCTTTCTTT.

The genes are TRBV5-6 and TRBJ2-5; TRBD2 aligns across 11 bases. Germline lookup yields CDR1 SGHDT and CDR2 YYEEEE. With V trimmed by 1 base and J by 5 bases, 1 base remained unmatched. CDR3 length equals 14 residues. The CDR3 nucleotides are TGTGCCAGCAGCTTGATAGCGGGGGGGGAGACCCAGTACTTC. It encodes CASSLIAGGETQYF.

The table lists this clone with a count of one. This chain links TRBV6-1 with TRBJ2-3, with 7 nucleotides matching TRBD1. This CDR3 has 15 residues. V was clipped by 7 bases and J by 3 bases; unmatched bases: 10. CDR1 is MNHNS and CDR2 is SASEGT in the germline V gene. The CDR3 region is CASTQGSWGTDTQYF. In DNA, the CDR3 is TGTGCCAGCACACAGGGGAGTTGGGGAACAGATACGCAGTATTTT.

The chain joins TRBV7-3 to TRBJ2-3; 10 bases are a match to TRBD2. Unmatched junction bases numbered 3, after V lost 6 bases and J lost 6 bases. CDR3 size: 13 residues. Germline CDR1 SGHTA, CDR2 FQGTGA. CDR3 DNA sequence: TGTGCCAGCAGACTAGCGGGAACCGATACGCAGTATTTT. Translated: CASRLAGTDTQYF.

This sequence joins TRBV7-3 and TRBJ2-7, with 7 bases aligning to TRBD2. CDR3 size: 15 residues. V shed 11 bases, J shed 0 bases, and the junction held 13 bases outside the gene matches. Germline V gene sequence: CDR1 SGHTA, CDR2 FQGTGA. This CDR3 is CAPHEQRGSSYEQYF. The CDR3 DNA reads TGTGCCCCACACGAGCAGCGGGGAAGCTCCTACGAGCAGTACTTC. The whole variable domain, remainder taken from reference TRBV7-3 and TRBJ2-7, is GAGVSQTPSNKVTEKGKYVELRCDPISGHTALYWYRQSLGQGPEFLIYFQGTGAADDSGLPNDRFFAVRPEGSVSTLKIQRTERGDSAVYLCAPHEQRGSSYEQYFGPGTRLTVT.

The V and J genes are TRBV5-6 and TRBJ1-2, with TRBD1 matching 12 bases. The CDR3 spans 14 residues. The V and J ends lost 4 bases and 5 bases, in that order; junction bases with no gene match: 3. Germline CDR1 is SGHDT and CDR2 is YYEEEE. The DNA of the CDR3 is TGTGCCAGCAGCAGGGGACAGGGGGCTTATGGCTACACCTTC. This gives the protein CASSRGQGAYGYTF.

The gene calls are TRBV7-6 and TRBJ1-5; D is perhaps TRBD1 (5 bases). Trimming left V 5 bases short and J 6 bases short, with 17 bases between. This CDR3 is built from 15 residues. Germline V lookup: CDR1 SGHVS, CDR2 FNYEAQ. The CDR3 reads CASSPSKGRGQPQHF. The CDR3 DNA sequence: TGTGCCAGCAGCCCAAGTAAGGGGCGCGGTCAGCCCCAGCATTTT.